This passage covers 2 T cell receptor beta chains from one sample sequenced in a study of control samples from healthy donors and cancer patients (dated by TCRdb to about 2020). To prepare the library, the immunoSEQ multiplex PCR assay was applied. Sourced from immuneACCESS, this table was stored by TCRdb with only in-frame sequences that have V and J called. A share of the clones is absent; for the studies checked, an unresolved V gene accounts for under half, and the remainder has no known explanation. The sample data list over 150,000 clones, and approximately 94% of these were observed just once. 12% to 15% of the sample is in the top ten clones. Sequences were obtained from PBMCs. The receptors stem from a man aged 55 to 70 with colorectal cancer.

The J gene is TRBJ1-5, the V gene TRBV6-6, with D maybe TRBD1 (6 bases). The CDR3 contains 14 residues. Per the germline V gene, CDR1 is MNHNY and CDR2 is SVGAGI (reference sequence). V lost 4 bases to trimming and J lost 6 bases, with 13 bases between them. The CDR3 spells CASSLQGSIQPQHF. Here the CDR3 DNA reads TGTGCCAGCAGTTTACAGGGTAGTATTCAGCCCCAGCATTTT.

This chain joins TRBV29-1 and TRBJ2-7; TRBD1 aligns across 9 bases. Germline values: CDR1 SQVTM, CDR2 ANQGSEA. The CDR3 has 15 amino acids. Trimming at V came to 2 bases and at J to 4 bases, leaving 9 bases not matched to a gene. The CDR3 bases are TGCAGCGTTGAATCCGGGACAGGGTCTAGATACGAGCAGTACTTC. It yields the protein CSVESGTGSRYEQYF.